This T cell receptor (beta chain) comes out of a study of regulatory T cells in long-lasting Graves disease (dated by TCRdb to about 2021). About the study as a whole: Persistent Graves' disease was defined as antithyroid drug treatment for over 5 years with persistently positive TSH receptor autoantibodies. A total of 33 samples underwent TCR sequencing, from 13 patients with persistent Graves' disease and about 20 patients with newly diagnosed Graves' disease. The study was registered as a clinical trial and conducted in China. In the clinical cohort, patients with persistent Graves' disease had used antithyroid drugs for an average of around 10 years. This study used TCR sequencing and RNA sequencing of peripheral blood to compare persistent Graves' disease patients against newly diagnosed Graves' disease patients. Study-level results and caveats: Preferential use of TRBV28, TRBJ1-2 and TRBJ2-5 was observed in persistent disease, whereas TRBV20-1 and TRBJ2-1 were favored in newly diagnosed disease. Only the TCR beta chain was sequenced and analyzed. More public clonotypes were shared among persistent patients (over 2,500) than among newly diagnosed patients (under 1,000). The authors noted that the small sample size was a limitation that may lower accuracy. Only peripheral blood was studied, because thyroid tissue, the primary lesion, was inaccessible. Compared with newly diagnosed patients, patients with persistent Graves' disease had lower TCR Shannon entropy and fewer highly expanded clones, which suggests clonal expansion.

According to the germline V gene (reference sequence), CDR1 reads LNHDA and CDR2 reads SQIVND. V is cut back by 11 bases and J by 4 bases, with 8 bases in the junction unmatched. The CDR3 measures 12 amino acids from cysteine to phenylalanine. Only the CDR3 part of the read is kept: 36 bases, read in frame from the first base. This clonotype was found a few times. Its binding antigen is unknown. One base away there is no much larger clone; base qualities are not given. Library construction relied on multiplex PCR. This sample was sequenced with an Illumina HiSeq 4000. TCR beta libraries were built with iRepertoire HTBI primers and Arm-PCR amplification of CDR3 regions. Before sequencing, the PCR products went through gel purification. Per the original workflow: Gene usage analysis of CDR3 amino acid clonotypes used the approximately 62 TRBV and 14 TRBJ segments found across samples. COPE and FqMerger were used to merge filtered high-quality paired reads into contigs. BLAST was used to align contigs to the IMGT TRBV, TRBD and TRBJ reference genes, and CDR3 was defined following IMGT. Any clonotype with a frequency above 0.1% was classified as a highly expanded clone. Repertoire diversity was measured by Shannon entropy, and V-J evenness by the Gini coefficient. Clonotypes shared by more than one individual were considered public. In TCRdb, the public reads were trimmed at Q25 with fastp and aligned with MiXCR, with productive beta chains retained. Rows are combined by CDR3 protein, so each entry shows the most common genes and DNA. In this record, the V and J calls reflect TCRdb's handling and not the investigators' own analysis. This sample comprises some 470,000 distinct CDR3 sequences, roughly 21% of them detected only once. Roughly 7% of the sample is taken by the ten largest.

Read against the paper, the sample's time point label means: persistent/refractory GD, antithyroid drugs over 5 years with positive TRAb. For both TCR sequencing and RNA sequencing, RNA was extracted from PBMCs in TRIzol. Graves' disease was diagnosed according to American Thyroid Association guidelines. Patients were recruited from an endocrinology department in Xi'an, China. From each patient, approximately 9 milliliters of peripheral blood was collected into an EDTA anticoagulant tube. Ficoll Paque Plus density gradient separation was used to isolate PBMCs, and no additional T cell sorting was done. An Agilent 2100 Bioanalyzer and agarose gel were used to assess RNA quality, and a NanoDrop 2000 was used to measure RNA concentration.

The TCR comes from a female donor with Graves disease. Here the sequenced sample was peripheral blood mononuclear cells (PBMCs), taken when the disease was refractory, from a patient treated with antithyroid drugs. In this chain, TRBV19 is recombined with TRBJ2-7, and 7 bases in between align with TRBD1. In nucleotide form, the sequence is TGTGCCCTTTCCGGGACAGAATACGAGCAGTACTTC. This encodes CALSGTEYEQYF.